These 32 T cell receptor beta chains were all obtained from the same sample, sequenced in a study of shared clonotypes between healthy human individuals. The protocol was immunoSEQ multiplex PCR, while the TCRdb copy is restricted to in-frame clones and leaves out a portion. The sample holds about 730,000 clones, over 60% seen once. Material: memory CD4+ T cells sorted from blood. Subset noted: CD45RA-negative fraction. The receptor set was obtained from a woman in her twenties or thirties in good health.

V is TRBV5-1 and J is TRBJ2-4, with TRBD2 as a possible D gene (6 bases). With 4 bases removed from V and 6 bases from J, the gap between germline ends came to 14 bases. Germline loops: CDR1 SGHRS, CDR2 YFSETQ. CDR3 length equals 14 residues. In DNA, the CDR3 is TGCGCCAGCAGCCCGGGGGTCCTGGGAAACATTCAGTACTTC. Its translation: CASSPGVLGNIQYF.

The rearrangement joins TRBV11-2 to TRBJ2-1, with 12 bases fitting TRBD2. Germline CDR1 and CDR2: SGHAT and FQNNGV. V lost 1 base and J lost 9; bases outside the gene matches: 4. The CDR3 runs 15 residues. The CDR3: CASSLVASGRAEQFF. DNA for the CDR3: TGTGCCAGCAGCTTAGTGGCTAGCGGGAGGGCTGAGCAGTTCTTC.

This chain uses TRBV10-3 with TRBJ1-1; D is possibly TRBD1 (6 bases). Trimming cost V 10 bases and J 1 base, with 16 bases left between them. CDR3 length: 14 amino acids. The germline V gene has CDR1 ENHRY and CDR2 SYGVKD. The CDR3 DNA is TGTGCCAGCACGGCAGGGGCCCCGAACACTGAAGCTTTCTTT. It yields the protein CASTAGAPNTEAFF.

The CDR3 spells CASSISSGINQPQHF. CDR3 nucleotide sequence: TGTGCCAGTAGTATCTCGTCCGGCATAAATCAGCCCCAGCATTTT. V and J are TRBV19 and TRBJ1-5; no firm D call. The germline gives CDR1 LNHDA, CDR2 SQIVND (reference sequence). V lost 3 bases to trimming and J lost 4 bases, with 13 bases between them. The CDR3 totals 15 residues.

This clone was seen a handful of times. The sample carries other DNA sequences with the same CDR3. V is TRBV7-2 and J is TRBJ2-7, with D unclear. Germline V lookup: CDR1 SGHTA, CDR2 FQGNSA. Trimming removed 3 bases from V and 2 bases from J, with 5 bases in between. This CDR3 comprises 12 residues. The CDR3 nucleotides read TGTGCCAGCAGCTTGTACCCCTACGAGCAGTACTTC. Translation gives CASSLYPYEQYF.

This rearrangement joins TRBV7-8 to TRBJ2-3, with a weak D call TRBD2 (6 bases). Per the germline V gene, CDR1 is SGHVS and CDR2 is FQNEAQ. The CDR3 loop spans 17 amino acids. V lost 5 bases to trimming and J lost 2 bases, with 20 bases between them. As DNA, the CDR3 is TGTGCCAGCAGCCCAGTGGGTAGCGGCCGCCACACAGATACGCAGTATTTT. Encoded protein: CASSPVGSGRHTDTQYF.

The J gene is TRBJ2-7, the V gene TRBV27; TRBD1 matches 10 bases. J lost 0 bases, V lost 7 bases, and 6 bases had no gene match. The CDR3 has 15 residues. Germline CDR1 MNHEY, CDR2 SMNVEV (reference sequence). The CDR3 nucleotides are TGTGCCAGCACCCCGACAGGGGGCGCCTCCTACGAGCAGTACTTC. This codes for CASTPTGGASYEQYF.

The chain combines TRBV19 with TRBJ1-1, with 7 nucleotides matching TRBD1. V was clipped by 3 bases and J by 7 bases; unmatched bases: 5. The germline V gene encodes CDR1 LNHDA and CDR2 SQIVND (reference sequence). The CDR3 loop spans 13 amino acids. In nucleotides, the CDR3 is TGTGCCAGTAGTATTGGGACAGTAAGTGAAGCTTTCTTT. Translated: CASSIGTVSEAFF.

For this clone: Other nucleotide sequences in the sample specify the same CDR3. The chain combines TRBV19 with TRBJ1-5; D is perhaps TRBD1 (5 bases). Trimming removed 1 base from V and 6 bases from J, with 7 bases in between. The germline CDR1 and CDR2 sequences are LNHDA and SQIVND (reference sequence). The CDR3 length is 13 residues. The CDR3 region is CASSIGGGQPQHF. The CDR3 bases are TGTGCCAGTAGTATAGGCGGGGGTCAGCCCCAGCATTTT. Based on the CDR3 plus reference TRBV19 and TRBJ1-5, the full variable domain is DGGITQSPKYLFRKEGQNVTLSCEQNLNHDAMYWYRQDPGQGLRLIYYSQIVNDFQKGDIAEGYSVSREKKESFPLTVTSAQKNPTAFYLCASSIGGGQPQHFGDGTRLSIL.

CDR3 sequence reads: CASSPSGGSYNEQFF. CDR3 nucleotide sequence: TGTGCCAGCAGCCCTTCCGGGGGTTCCTACAATGAGCAGTTCTTC. V and J are TRBV28 and TRBJ2-1; possible D gene TRBD2, 6 bases. The CDR3 extends over 15 amino acids. Germline V CDR1 and CDR2: MDHEN, SYDVKM. V lost 6 bases and J lost 1, with 13 bases in between. The whole variable domain, remainder taken from reference TRBV28 and TRBJ2-1, is DVKVTQSSRYLVKRTGEKVFLECVQDMDHENMFWYRQDPGLGLRLIYFSYDVKMKEKGDIPEGYSVSREKKERFSLILESASTNQTSMYLCASSPSGGSYNEQFFGPGTRLTVL.

This chain joins TRBV19 and TRBJ2-1; D possibly corresponds to TRBD2 (6 bases). CDR1 is LNHDA and CDR2 is SQIVND in the germline V gene (reference sequence). V gave up 9 bases and J gave up 0 bases, with 15 bases separating them. The CDR3 is 15 residues long. CDR3 nucleotide sequence: TGTGCCAGCTCATCGGGAGTCCTCTCCTACAATGAGCAGTTCTTC. This gives the protein CASSSGVLSYNEQFF.

The chain links TRBV27 to TRBJ2-3; possible D gene TRBD2, 5 bases. V lost 5 bases and J 4 bases, leaving 10 bases between the germline ends. This CDR3 spans 13 amino acids. Per germline, CDR1 MNHEY and CDR2 SMNVEV (reference sequence). The CDR3 loop is CASSTPGADTQYF. The CDR3 coding sequence is TGTGCCAGCAGTACGCCCGGGGCAGATACGCAGTATTTT.

The chain employs TRBV11-3 and TRBJ2-3; 14 bases fit TRBD2. Germline V lookup: CDR1 SGHNT, CDR2 YENEEA. The CDR3 is 16 residues long. Trimming at V came to 5 bases and at J to 5 bases, leaving 6 bases not matched to a gene. DNA for the CDR3: TGTGCCAGCAGCCCCGGGACTAGCGGGAGATTAGATACGCAGTATTTT. Translated: CASSPGTSGRLDTQYF.

A note on this clone: Distinct nucleotide sequences in the sample also encode this CDR3. V usage is TRBV5-1 and J usage is TRBJ1-4; the D is unclear. The V end was cut by 2 bases, the J end by 5 bases, with 7 bases between. The germline gives CDR1 SGHRS, CDR2 YFSETQ. CDR3 length: 13 residues. The CDR3 spells CASSFGGNEKLFF. In DNA form, the CDR3 reads TGCGCCAGCAGCTTTGGAGGGAATGAAAAACTGTTTTTT.

The chain recombines TRBV5-1 with TRBJ2-7; 11 nucleotides agree with TRBD1. Germline lookup yields CDR1 SGHRS and CDR2 YFSETQ. Germline trimming cut 6 bases from V and 6 bases from J; bases unmatched to any gene: 8. CDR3 length equals 14 residues. The CDR3 coding sequence is TGCGCCAGCACCTTAGGACAGGGGGCCGTCGAGCAGTACTTC. This translates into CASTLGQGAVEQYF. The whole variable domain, remainder taken from reference TRBV5-1 and TRBJ2-7, is KAGVTQTPRYLIKTRGQQVTLSCSPISGHRSVSWYQQTPGQGLQFLFEYFSETQRNKGNFPGRFSGRQFSNSRSEMNVSTLELGDSALYLCASTLGQGAVEQYFGPGTRLTVT.

This chain connects TRBV5-6 to TRBJ2-5, with D maybe TRBD1 (6 bases). TRBJ2-7 explains the end of the DNA better; the J call may be wrong. The CDR3 has 14 amino acids. Germline V lookup: CDR1 SGHDT, CDR2 YYEEEE. The CDR3 DNA follows: TGTGCCAGCAGTCCGTTGGACAGCTCCTACGAGCAGTACTTC. As protein: CASSPLDSSYEQYF.

This chain uses TRBV6-1 with TRBJ1-1; TRBD1 aligns across 12 bases. The V gene's germline CDR1 is MNHNS and CDR2 SASEGT. CDR3 length: 17 amino acids. Trimming cost V 4 bases and J 4 bases; bases outside gene matches: 10. CDR3 protein: CASSVIRDRGRGTEAFF. CDR3 in DNA: TGTGCCAGCAGTGTCATCCGGGACAGGGGGCGAGGCACTGAAGCTTTCTTT.

V gene TRBV19 combines with J gene TRBJ1-3, with 7 bases matching TRBD1. Germline assignment: CDR1 LNHDA and CDR2 SQIVND (reference sequence). Trimming at V came to 8 bases and at J to 4 bases, leaving 5 bases not matched to a gene. CDR3 length: 13 amino acids. The CDR3 nucleotides are TGTGCCAGTTCGACAGGGTTCGGAAACACCATATATTTT. The encoded protein is CASSTGFGNTIYF.

The chain is built from TRBV10-3 and TRBJ2-3; 9 bases are a match to TRBD2. Germline-derived CDR1 and CDR2 are ENHRY and SYGVKD. V lost 6 bases, J lost 6 bases, and 10 bases stayed unmatched. CDR3 size: 15 residues. CDR3 sequence: CAIRGVAGVSDTQYF. The CDR3, as DNA: TGTGCCATCAGGGGCGTAGCGGGAGTATCTGATACGCAGTATTTT.

This clone has a single count. The same CDR3 also results from other DNA sequences found in this sample. The chain couples TRBV19 to TRBJ2-1; TRBD2 agrees at 11 bases. The V gene end was trimmed by 9 bases and the J gene end by 3 bases; junction bases not matched to a gene: 7. Germline CDR1 LNHDA, CDR2 SQIVND (reference sequence). The CDR3 consists of 15 residues. The DNA of the CDR3 is TGTGCCAGCAGTTCCGGGACTAGCGGCTACAATGAGCAGTTCTTC. It specifies CASSSGTSGYNEQFF. The entire variable domain, with the rest obtained from reference TRBV19 and TRBJ2-1, is as follows: DGGITQSPKYLFRKEGQNVTLSCEQNLNHDAMYWYRQDPGQGLRLIYYSQIVNDFQKGDIAEGYSVSREKKESFPLTVTSAQKNPTAFYLCASSSGTSGYNEQFFGPGTRLTVL.

This clone came up a few times. This CDR3 is also generated by other DNA sequences in the sample. J is TRBJ1-2 and V is TRBV7-2, with 9 bases matching TRBD1. The ends lost 1 base at V and 1 base at J; junction bases unmatched: 4. The CDR3 runs 16 residues. CDR1 and CDR2 (germline): SGHTA, FQGNSA. CDR3 region: CASSLVGTGINYGYTF. CDR3 nucleotide sequence: TGTGCCAGCAGCTTAGTGGGGACAGGGATTAACTATGGCTACACCTTC. The variable domain in full, with the rest retrieved from reference TRBV7-2 and TRBJ1-2, is GAGVSQSPSNKVTEKGKDVELRCDPISGHTALYWYRQSLGQGLEFLIYFQGNSAPDKSGLPSDRFSAERTGGSVSTLTIQRTQQEDSAVYLCASSLVGTGINYGYTFGSGTRLTVV.

This clone was seen a single time. A read error may be the cause here, since a much bigger clone is one base away. This chain connects TRBV5-5 to TRBJ1-4; D is undetermined. The CDR3 spans 13 residues. Between the trimmed V and J ends, which lost 0 bases and 14 bases, there was a span of 14 bases. Germline CDR1 is SGHKS and CDR2 is YYEKEE (reference sequence). CDR3 nucleotide sequence: TGTGCCAGCAGCTTGGTCCACACACCAAAGCTGTTTTTT. Its translation is CASSLVHTPKLFF.

This clone was observed a handful of times. This rearrangement joins TRBV4-1 to TRBJ1-6; D remains unclear. Trimming took 3 bases from V and 7 from J, leaving 7 bases between them. This CDR3 comprises 13 residues. Germline CDR1 MGHRA, CDR2 YSYEKL. CDR3 DNA sequence: TGCGCCAGCAGCCATCAGGAGAATTCACCCCTCCACTTT. The encoded protein is CASSHQENSPLHF.

The V gene is TRBV7-9, the J gene TRBJ1-2; 9 bases agree with TRBD1. The CDR3 extends over 15 amino acids. V trimming: 5 bases; J trimming: 2 bases; junction bases outside the gene matches: 6. The V gene's germline CDR1 is SEHNR and CDR2 FQNEAQ (reference sequence). Here the CDR3 DNA reads TGTGCCAGCAGCGCCGGGACAGGGTCCAACTATGGCTACACCTTC. Encoded protein: CASSAGTGSNYGYTF.

V and J are TRBV21-1 and TRBJ1-2. TRBV21-1 is termed a pseudogene. The CDR3 is 13 residues long. The CDR3 reads CASSEPGSYGYTF. The DNA for the CDR3 is TGTGCCAGCAGCGAACCCGGCTCCTATGGCTACACCTTC.

As DNA, the CDR3 is TGCGCCAGCAGCCAAGTTGAGGGACATCCCGGAAACACCATATATTTT. This gives the protein CASSQVEGHPGNTIYF. The V gene is TRBV4-1, the J gene TRBJ1-3, with D maybe TRBD1 (6 bases). The V and J ends lost 1 base and 4 bases respectively, with 14 bases between them. This CDR3 spans 16 amino acids. Germline-derived CDR1 and CDR2 are MGHRA and YSYEKL.

The chain joins TRBV6-5 to TRBJ2-6; TRBD1 might be the D (5 bases). V was shortened by 6 bases and J by 3 bases, with 9 bases between the two germline ends. This CDR3 region has 14 residues. In germline, CDR1 is MNHEY, CDR2 SVGAGI. The CDR3 spells CASRPGLGANVLTF. The CDR3 DNA follows: TGTGCCAGCAGGCCAGGGCTTGGGGCCAACGTCCTGACTTTC.

CDR3 region: CASSLIGYSNQPQHF. The CDR3 DNA follows: TGTGCCAGCAGCTTAATAGGGTATAGCAATCAGCCCCAGCATTTT. The chain combines TRBV7-9 with TRBJ1-5, with D unclear. The CDR3 loop spans 15 amino acids. Germline-derived CDR1 and CDR2 are SEHNR and FQNEAQ (reference sequence). The V end was cut by 2 bases, the J end by 0 bases, with 8 bases between.

The chain has TRBV5-4 and TRBJ1-4; D uncertain. Germline values: CDR1 SGHNT, CDR2 YYREEE (reference sequence). This CDR3 is built from 13 residues. V lost 2 bases and J 8 bases, leaving 10 bases between the germline ends. This chain's CDR3 is CASSLELGEKLFF. The CDR3 nucleotides are TGTGCCAGCAGCTTAGAGCTGGGCGAAAAACTGTTTTTT.

This clone was seen many times. The V call is TRBV5-3, the J call TRBJ2-7, with 9 bases lining up with TRBD2. TRBV5-3 is identified as an open reading frame with a role that is uncertain. The CDR3 sequence is 13 residues long. The junction had 0 bases not matched to a gene; V was cut back by 1 base and J by 4 bases. In DNA form, the CDR3 reads TGTGCCAGAAGCTTGCTAGCGGGATACGAGCAGTACTTC. This codes for CARSLLAGYEQYF.

In regard to this clone: A clone one base away is much larger, so this may be a read error. This chain links TRBV2 with TRBJ2-7; unclear D gene. Germline assignment: CDR1 SNHLY and CDR2 FYNNEI. This CDR3 is built from 11 residues. Trimming removed 6 bases at V and 2 bases at J, with 5 bases between. CDR3 nucleotides: TGTGCCAGCAGCCAGACCTACGAGCAGTACTTC. Amino acids: CASSQTYEQYF.

The chain couples TRBV10-3 to TRBJ1-2, with 8 bases fitting TRBD1. V was clipped by 2 bases and J by 6 bases; unmatched bases: 5. CDR3 size: 14 residues. Germline CDR1 is ENHRY and CDR2 is SYGVKD. CDR3 protein: CAISENGQGDGYTF. The CDR3 coding sequence is TGTGCCATCAGTGAGAACGGACAGGGTGATGGCTACACCTTC.